Below, 21 T cell receptor beta chains from the same sample are listed, as sequenced in a study of T cell repertoires in cytomegalovirus infection. A single record per CDR3 protein comes from TCRdb applying MiXCR to the reads. The sample contains about 230,000 distinct CDR3 sequences, approximately 6.7% of which appear only once. The source material was PBMCs. These receptors all come from a human donor in good health (CMV status not recorded). Some clones in this sample may be carry-over from other donors' samples.

For this clonotype: The junction does not match germline at one end; this may be a read error. The DNA for the CDR3 is TGTGCCAGCAGCCAAGACTTAGGCACTCAAACCTACGAGCAGTACTTC. Its protein product is CASSQDLGTQTYEQYF. The chain joins TRBV4-1 to TRBJ2-7; D remains unclear. There are 16 residues in the CDR3. Germline lookup yields CDR1 MGHRA and CDR2 YSYEKL.

The sample holds many counts of this clonotype. V and J are TRBV7-2 and TRBJ1-1; D remains unclear. Germline lookup yields CDR1 SGHTA and CDR2 FQGNSA. The CDR3 sequence is 13 residues long. Trimming pared 0 bases from V and 5 bases from J, leaving 7 bases between. The CDR3 loop reads CASSLAGETEAFF. For the CDR3, the DNA is TGTGCCAGCAGCTTAGCCGGGGAAACTGAAGCTTTCTTT.

This clonotype is labeled as medium-sized. The chain is built from TRBV7-2 and TRBJ1-4; no definite D call. This CDR3 is built from 14 residues. The germline V gene has CDR1 SGHTA and CDR2 FQGNSA. V lost 3 bases, J lost 0 bases, and 5 bases lay in between. CDR3 DNA: TGTGCCAGCAGCTTGACCGCAACTAATGAAAAACTGTTTTTT. Its translation: CASSLTATNEKLFF. The full variable domain, its missing parts supplied by reference TRBV7-2 and TRBJ1-4, is GAGVSQSPSNKVTEKGKDVELRCDPISGHTALYWYRQSLGQGLEFLIYFQGNSAPDKSGLPSDRFSAERTGGSVSTLTIQRTQQEDSAVYLCASSLTATNEKLFFGSGTQLSVL.

The chain uses TRBV20-1 and TRBJ2-7; no firm D call. This CDR3 is 10 amino acids long. Trimming pared 1 base from V and 5 bases from J, leaving 3 bases between. CDR1 and CDR2 (germline): DFQATT, SNEGSKA (reference sequence). The CDR3 bases are TGCAGTGCTAGAGGCCACGAGCAGTACTTC. Amino acids: CSARGHEQYF.

The sample holds a few counts of this clonotype. The CDR3 DNA is TGTGCCGTAGACGAGGGGGGGGGATACAATGAGCAGTTCTTC. Its protein product is CAVDEGGGYNEQFF. This chain uses TRBV6-6 with TRBJ2-1; D is perhaps TRBD2 (7 bases). CDR1 is MNHNY and CDR2 is SVGAGI in the germline V gene (reference sequence). The CDR3 consists of 14 residues. The V and J ends lost 11 bases and 4 bases respectively, with 18 bases between them.

This clonotype was seen many times. The chain couples TRBV28 to TRBJ1-5; D gene ambiguous. The germline gives CDR1 MDHEN, CDR2 SYDVKM. V was shortened by 3 bases and J by 7 bases, with 4 bases between the two germline ends. The length of the CDR3 is 11 residues. The CDR3: CASSFRQPQHF. The CDR3, as DNA: TGTGCCAGCAGTTTTAGACAGCCCCAGCATTTT.

The genes are TRBV19 and TRBJ1-2; the D is unclear. The length of the CDR3 is 13 residues. CDR1 and CDR2 (germline): LNHDA, SQIVND (reference sequence). The ends were cut back, 1 base at V and 7 bases at J, with 10 bases in the middle. In DNA form, the CDR3 reads TGTGCCAGTAGTATAGCTTCGATCAGTGGCTACACCTTC. This gives the protein CASSIASISGYTF.

This clonotype was seen repeatedly, ten times or more. The chain recombines TRBV20-1 with TRBJ1-2; a weak D match, TRBD1 (5 bases). The CDR3 consists of 12 residues. Germline-derived CDR1 and CDR2 are DFQATT and SNEGSKA (reference sequence). V lost 3 bases and J 8 bases, leaving 13 bases between the germline ends. The CDR3 bases are TGCAGTGCTAGGGGGACGGCCTTGGGCTACACCTTC. The encoded protein is CSARGTALGYTF.

The table lists this clonotype with many counts. The chain has TRBV7-2 and TRBJ2-1; no clear D gene. Germline assignment: CDR1 SGHTA and CDR2 FQGNSA. The CDR3 spans 16 residues. The germline V and J ends were trimmed by 0 bases and 3 bases, with 12 bases remaining between them. The CDR3 nucleotides are TGTGCCAGCAGCTTAGCCCTCGGCAGGAGCTACAATGAGCAGTTCTTC. Translating it yields CASSLALGRSYNEQFF.

This clonotype was found many times. The rearrangement links TRBV7-2 to TRBJ1-2, with D unresolved. With 6 bases removed from V and 12 bases from J, the gap between germline ends came to 17 bases. The CDR3 runs to 12 residues. Germline CDR1 is SGHTA and CDR2 is FQGNSA. The CDR3 is CASSPRQFANTF. In nucleotides, the CDR3 is TGTGCCAGCAGTCCACGGCAGTTCGCCAACACCTTC.

This clonotype appeared many times. The gene calls are TRBV7-2 and TRBJ2-7; D is possibly TRBD1 or TRBD2 (5 bases each). Germline V CDR1 and CDR2: SGHTA, FQGNSA. The V end was cut by 4 bases, the J end by 1 base, with 11 bases between. The length of the CDR3 is 14 residues. The CDR3 loop reads CASSSAGTSYEQYF. CDR3 DNA: TGTGCCAGCAGCTCCGCCGGGACGTCCTACGAGCAGTACTTC. Supplemented by reference TRBV7-2 and TRBJ2-7, the full variable domain reads GAGVSQSPSNKVTEKGKDVELRCDPISGHTALYWYRQSLGQGLEFLIYFQGNSAPDKSGLPSDRFSAERTGGSVSTLTIQRTQQEDSAVYLCASSSAGTSYEQYFGPGTRLTVT.

The sample holds a few counts of this clonotype. Here the CDR3 DNA reads TGTGCCAGTCATCTTATGAACACTGAAGCTTTCTTT. Encoded protein: CASHLMNTEAFF. The V gene is TRBV6-6, the J gene TRBJ1-1; D unclear. V dropped 9 bases and J dropped 0 bases, with 8 bases sitting between them. CDR1 is MNHNY, CDR2 SVGAGI, per germline (reference sequence). The CDR3 totals 12 residues.

This clonotype has only a few counts. The J gene is TRBJ2-5, the V gene TRBV28, with D perhaps TRBD2 (6 bases). The CDR3 consists of 11 residues. Per the germline V gene, CDR1 is MDHEN and CDR2 is SYDVKM. Trimming took off 7 bases at V and 5 bases at J, with 8 bases between the two ends. CDR3 region: CASTGLETQYF. The CDR3 DNA sequence: TGTGCCAGCACGGGACTGGAGACCCAGTACTTC.

This clonotype has a count of ten or more. The rearrangement uses TRBV20-1 and TRBJ2-1; 7 bases agree with TRBD1. The CDR3 spans 15 residues. J lost 5 bases, V lost 0 bases, and 7 bases had no gene match. Germline lookup yields CDR1 DFQATT and CDR2 SNEGSKA (reference sequence). The CDR3 region has the DNA TGCAGTGCTAGAGATCCGACAGGGCCAGACAATGAGCAGTTCTTC. Its protein is CSARDPTGPDNEQFF.

At least ten counts were recorded for this clonotype. V usage is TRBV10-3 and J usage is TRBJ1-1; D is possibly TRBD1 (6 bases). V was shortened by 3 bases and J by 8 bases, with 10 bases between the two germline ends. CDR3 length: 12 residues. Germline V gene data show CDR1 as ENHRY and CDR2 as SYGVKD. The CDR3 protein is CAISDRGTEAFF. DNA for the CDR3: TGTGCCATCAGTGACAGGGGCACGGAAGCTTTCTTT.

This clonotype was counted ten times or more. This chain joins TRBV6-6 and TRBJ2-1; D ambiguous. V was pared by 2 bases and J by 0 bases, with 8 bases between. This CDR3 has 15 residues. CDR1 and CDR2 (germline): MNHNY, SVGAGI (reference sequence). Here the CDR3 reads CASSYGSGSYNEQFF. In nucleotides, the CDR3 is TGTGCCAGCAGTTACGGCTCTGGCTCCTACAATGAGCAGTTCTTC.

In this sample, this clonotype turned up once. Just one base apart from a much larger clone, this may be a read error. The chain is built from TRBV27 and TRBJ2-7, with D tentatively TRBD2 (6 bases). Trimming removed 0 bases at V and 7 bases at J, with 13 bases between. In germline, CDR1 is MNHEY, CDR2 SMNVEV (reference sequence). The CDR3 is 14 residues long. The DNA for the CDR3 is TGTGCCAGCAGTTTATCGTCGGGACTGGGAGAGCAGTACTTC. It translates to CASSLSSGLGEQYF.

This clonotype was recorded at least ten times. The chain carries TRBV29-1 and TRBJ1-6, with 10 positions matching TRBD1. Germline loops: CDR1 SQVTM, CDR2 ANQGSEA. Trimming at V came to 4 bases and at J to 13 bases, leaving 10 bases not matched to a gene. This CDR3 contains 14 residues. The CDR3: CSVATGTGEAPLHF. In DNA, the CDR3 is TGCAGCGTTGCAACCGGGACAGGGGAGGCGCCCCTCCACTTT.

This clonotype has a count of ten or more. CDR3 in amino acids: CASSHAAKGIADTQYF. The CDR3 DNA is TGCGCCAGCAGCCATGCAGCAAAGGGCATCGCAGATACGCAGTATTTT. J is TRBJ2-3 and V is TRBV4-1; D is undetermined. The CDR3 totals 16 residues. Germline CDR1 reads MGHRA; CDR2 reads YSYEKL. V was pared by 3 bases and J by 4 bases, with 17 bases between.

This clonotype was counted many times. The rearrangement joins TRBV12-3 or TRBV12-4 to TRBJ1-1; 7 bases agree with TRBD1. The CDR3 spans 17 residues. Losses at the gene ends were 5 bases for V and 0 bases for J; bases not matched to a gene: 12. In DNA form, the CDR3 reads TGTGCCAGCAGTGTCCGGGACAGCCGTCCAATGAACACTGAAGCTTTCTTT. It translates to CASSVRDSRPMNTEAFF.

A note on this clonotype: It may be a read error: a sequence one base away is much more abundant. The rearrangement joins TRBV29-1 to TRBJ1-1; D not certain. CDR3 length: 12 amino acids. Per the germline V gene, CDR1 is SQVTM and CDR2 is ANQGSEA. Trimming stripped 6 bases from V and 1 base from J, with 9 bases between. The CDR3 DNA is TGCAGCGTCCCCGACCAGAACACTGAAGCTTTCTTT. The encoded protein is CSVPDQNTEAFF.